The rows below give T cell receptor beta chains drawn from one sample of a study of metastatic and nonmetastatic thyroid tumors. TCRdb re-called the PCR reads with MiXCR. Here the sample spans tens of thousands of clones, about 12% being singletons. The sequenced material came from blood. Receptors originate from a female donor with papillary thyroid cancer or a benign thyroid nodule (not recorded which). Some clones in this sample may be carry-over from other donors' samples. CDR3s include the opening cysteine and the closing phenylalanine or tryptophan. A D gene is named only where the DNA matches it firmly. Expanded clones get a size class; other rows say once, few or many, or leave the size out.

clone_size,v_call,j_call,d_call,cdr3_nt,cdr3_aa
-,TRBV5-1,TRBJ2-2,-,TGCGCCAGCAGCTTGACAGGGTCGAACACCGGGGAGCTGTTTTTT,CASSLTGSNTGELFF
many,TRBV7-9,TRBJ1-1,TRBD1,TGTGCCAGCAGCTTTTGGACAGGAGTAAACACTGAAGCTTTCTTT,CASSFWTGVNTEAFF
many,TRBV27,TRBJ2-7,-,TGTGCCAGCAGTTTTACTAGTCCTCCCTACGAGCAGTACTTC,CASSFTSPPYEQYF
many,TRBV5-6,TRBJ2-2,TRBD2,TGTGCCAGCAGCTTTTTCAGCGGGAGCGCCGGGGAGCTGTTTTTT,CASSFFSGSAGELFF
many,TRBV9,TRBJ2-1,-,TGTGCCAGCAGCGTAGGCGGGTACGACTACAATGAGCAGTTCTTC,CASSVGGYDYNEQFF
many,TRBV20-1,TRBJ2-5,TRBD1,TGCAGTGCTGGGACAGGGGGCTGGGGAGAGACCCAGTACTTC,CSAGTGGWGETQYF
many,TRBV20-1,TRBJ1-5,-,TGCAGTGCTTGGGGCGGGTCGAACGGCAATCAGCCCCAGCATTTT,CSAWGGSNGNQPQHF
many,TRBV20-1,TRBJ2-1,-,TGCAGTGCTAAGTTCCTTCAGGGGTACACCTACAATGAGCAGTTCTTC,CSAKFLQGYTYNEQFF
few,TRBV12-3/TRBV12-4,TRBJ1-3,-,TGTGCCATCAGTTTAAATCAGTGGAGGCTCGGCTCTGGAAACACCATATATTTT,CAISLNQWRLGSGNTIYF
many,TRBV20-1,TRBJ2-7,-,TGCAGTGCTAGATCCCCGCGCGGGCCGACCTACGAGCAGTACTTC,CSARSPRGPTYEQYF
many,TRBV5-6,TRBJ2-3,-,TGTGCCAGCAGCGGTAGCACAGATACGCAGTATTTT,CASSGSTDTQYF
many,TRBV7-9,TRBJ1-5,-,TGTGCCAGCAGCTTAACCGGGGCAAAAAACGGGGGCAATCAGCCCCAGCATTTT,CASSLTGAKNGGNQPQHF
few,TRBV19,TRBJ2-7,TRBD2,TGTGCCATTGGTCCCGGGACTACCTACGAGCAGTACTTC,CAIGPGTTYEQYF
many,TRBV7-2,TRBJ2-1,-,TGTGCCAGCAGCTTAGGAAGTAGTGCGAATGAGCAGTTCTTC,CASSLGSSANEQFF
-,TRBV18,TRBJ2-3,TRBD2,TGTGCCAGCTCAGCGACTAGCGACACAGATACGCAGTATTTT,CASSATSDTDTQYF
many,TRBV5-4,TRBJ2-3,TRBD1,TGTGCCAGCAGCTCGGGACAGGTTAGCACAGATACGCAGTATTTT,CASSSGQVSTDTQYF
many,TRBV2,TRBJ1-4,TRBD1,TGTGCCAGCAGTGGTGACAGGGGTGAAAAACTGTTTTTT,CASSGDRGEKLFF
many,TRBV2,TRBJ2-5,-,TGTGCCAGCACTGAGGGAACCTTTATTGAGTCAGAGACCCAGTACTTC,CASTEGTFIESETQYF
many,TRBV20-1,TRBJ2-1,TRBD2,TGCAGTGCTAGTAAAGGACTAGCGTTCAATGAGCAGTTCTTC,CSASKGLAFNEQFF
many,TRBV10-3,TRBJ2-6,-,TGTGCCATCAGTGAAGGAGGGTCCAACGTCCTGACTTTC,CAISEGGSNVLTF
many,TRBV20-1,TRBJ2-7,-,TGCAGTGCTAGGCCCGCTGAGGGGGGCTACGAGCAGTACTTC,CSARPAEGGYEQYF
-,TRBV19,TRBJ2-2,-,TGTGCCAGTAGTGTTTTGGTACGCCCTCTGGTTGGCGTGGAGCTGTTTTTT,CASSVLVRPLVGVELFF
many,TRBV7-2,TRBJ2-2,-,TGTGCCAGCACCCTAGAAGTCGGGGAGCTGTTTTTT,CASTLEVGELFF
many,TRBV5-1,TRBJ2-7,-,TGCGCCAGCAGCGCCGGGACATACTACGAGCAGTACTTC,CASSAGTYYEQYF
many,TRBV9,TRBJ2-7,-,TGTGCCAGCAGCGTAGGGCAGGACTACGAGCAGTACTTC,CASSVGQDYEQYF
once,TRBV25-1,TRBJ1-1,TRBD1,TGTGCCAGCAGTGACAGACAGGGTGTCCCGCGCACTGAAGCTTTCTTT,CASSDRQGVPRTEAFF
few,TRBV10-3,TRBJ2-7,TRBD1,TGTGCCATCAGTGAGTCCCGGGACAGGTCCTACGAGCAGTACTTC,CAISESRDRSYEQYF
many,TRBV20-1,TRBJ2-7,-,TGCAGTGCCACGACTAGGGGGGGCTACGAGCAGTACTTC,CSATTRGGYEQYF
many,TRBV20-1,TRBJ1-1,TRBD1,TGCAGTGCTCCCCACCCTGGCAGGGGGTTGACTGAAGCTTTCTTT,CSAPHPGRGLTEAFF
few,TRBV12-3/TRBV12-4,TRBJ2-7,-,TGTGCCAGCATTTTCAGTGCTGTAACCTCCTACGAGCAGTACTTC,CASIFSAVTSYEQYF
many,TRBV11-2,TRBJ2-2,-,TGTGCCAGCAGCTTAGCGTTGAACACCGGGGAGCTGTTTTTT,CASSLALNTGELFF
-,TRBV30,TRBJ2-7,-,TGTGCCTGGAGTGAGCCCGGGACACGCCGTGCCTACTATCAGTACTTC,CAWSEPGTRRAYYQYF
many,TRBV30,TRBJ1-5,-,TGTGCCTGGAGTTTCCCCACGACCGGGGGGAATCAGCCCCAGCATTTT,CAWSFPTTGGNQPQHF
-,TRBV6-1,TRBJ2-7,-,TGTGCCAGCAGTGACTCATCCGGGACGACGGCCGAGCAGTACTTC,CASSDSSGTTAEQYF
many,TRBV2,TRBJ2-2,-,TGTGCCAGCAGTGGGCTAGTTATCGCCGGGGAGCTGTTTTTT,CASSGLVIAGELFF
few,TRBV20-1,TRBJ1-6,TRBD1,TGCAGTGCTAGCGATCCCCGGCAGGGGGCGTATAATTCACCCCTCCACTTT,CSASDPRQGAYNSPLHF
many,TRBV2,TRBJ2-2,-,TGTGCCAGCAGCATAACCCAGTACAGCGGGGAGCTGTTTTTT,CASSITQYSGELFF
few,TRBV24-1,TRBJ1-5,-,TGTGCCACCAGGACTGACGGTAGCAATCAGCCCCAGCATTTT,CATRTDGSNQPQHF
many,TRBV6-2/TRBV6-3,TRBJ2-7,-,TGTGCCAGCACCCAACTGGGCTACGAGCAGTACTTC,CASTQLGYEQYF
many,TRBV30,TRBJ1-5,TRBD1,TGTGCCTGGAGTAGGGGCGACAGGGGGCAAGGTCAGCCCCAGCATTTT,CAWSRGDRGQGQPQHF
many,TRBV20-1,TRBJ2-1,-,TGCAGTGCTAGAGTCCACAGGGACAATGAGCAGTTCTTC,CSARVHRDNEQFF
many,TRBV9,TRBJ2-1,TRBD2,TGTGCCAGCAGCGCCTCTAGCGGGGGGAGCTCCTACAATGAGCAGTTCTTC,CASSASSGGSSYNEQFF
-,TRBV7-2,TRBJ1-5,TRBD1,TGTGCCAGCAGCTCAGCGACAGGGGGCAATCAGCCCCAGCATTTT,CASSSATGGNQPQHF
many,TRBV7-9,TRBJ2-5,TRBD1,TGTGCCAGCAGCTTAGGACAGGGAAGGGAAGAGACCCAGTACTTC,CASSLGQGREETQYF
many,TRBV19,TRBJ1-1,-,TGTGCCAGTAGTATTAAGGCCAAGAACACTGAAGCTTTCTTT,CASSIKAKNTEAFF
many,TRBV5-6,TRBJ2-7,-,TGTGCCAGCAGCTTTTACAACTCCTACGAGCAGTACTTC,CASSFYNSYEQYF
many,TRBV5-1,TRBJ1-3,TRBD1,TGCGCCAGCAGCTTGGCTGGGACAGCAGGAGGAAACACCATATATTTT,CASSLAGTAGGNTIYF
-,TRBV4-3,TRBJ1-1,-,TGCGCCAGCAGCCAAGCAGGGAACACTGGAGCTTTATTT,CASSQAGNTGALF
many,TRBV28,TRBJ1-5,-,TGTGCCAGCAGTTTAGCGGGAAGGGGCAATCAGCCCCAGCATTTT,CASSLAGRGNQPQHF
many,TRBV6-1,TRBJ2-7,-,TGTGCCAGCAGTGAATGGTACGAGCAGTACTTC,CASSEWYEQYF
few,TRBV5-1,TRBJ2-7,-,TGCGCCAGCTCAAGGGACCGCACCTACGAGCAGTACTTC,CASSRDRTYEQYF
many,TRBV19,TRBJ2-2,-,TGTGCCAGTAGTACTTCTGACAGGATTCACACCGGGGAGCTGTTTTTT,CASSTSDRIHTGELFF
many,TRBV4-1,TRBJ2-1,-,TGCGCCAGCAGACTAGGAACGGTGAGCTCCTACAATGAGCAGTTCTTC,CASRLGTVSSYNEQFF
many,TRBV5-8,TRBJ2-7,-,TGTGCCAGCAGGAACTACGAGCAGTACTTC,CASRNYEQYF